The rows below give T cell receptor beta chains drawn from one sample of a study of cytomegalovirus exposure and HLA in healthy donors. Data came from immunoSEQ multiplex PCR; TCRdb stores just in-frame clones and leaves some out. This sample's table has around 190,000 clones. Sequencing was performed on PBMCs. The receptors here all came from a woman aged 30 to 39 in good health and CMV-seropositive. Each CDR3 is given with its conserved first and last residue. The order of the fields is J gene, D gene, V gene, CDR3 protein, CDR3 DNA. D genes are given only for firm matches.

>TRBJ2-3|TRBD2|TRBV27
CASRGRLGGTSTDTQYF
TGTGCCAGCAGGGGCCGCTTGGGGGGGACTAGCACAGATACGCAGTATTTT
>TRBJ1-2|-|TRBV6-5
CASSYTSGDGHGYTF
TGTGCCAGCAGTTACACCTCAGGGGATGGACATGGCTACACCTTC
>TRBJ2-2|-|TRBV10-3
CAISESYGASNTGELFF
TGTGCCATCAGTGAGTCGTATGGGGCGTCGAACACCGGGGAGCTGTTTTTT
>TRBJ2-7|TRBD2|TRBV6-6
CASRTGGRGTNEQYF
TGTGCCAGCAGGACTGGGGGGAGGGGAACGAACGAGCAGTACTTC
>TRBJ2-1|TRBD2|TRBV6-1
CASEFPGGSYNEQFF
TGTGCCAGCGAGTTCCCGGGAGGGTCCTACAATGAGCAGTTCTTC
>TRBJ2-1|TRBD2|TRBV7-9
CASSHLLDGGAEQFF
TGTGCCAGCAGCCACCTCTTAGACGGGGGGGCTGAGCAGTTCTTC
>TRBJ1-4|TRBD1|TRBV7-9
CASSRGAGGDEKLFF
TGTGCCAGCAGCCGCGGGGCAGGGGGCGATGAAAAACTGTTTTTT
>TRBJ1-1|TRBD1|TRBV25-1
CASSERVAGGTEAFF
TGTGCCAGCAGTGAAAGGGTGGCAGGGGGCACTGAAGCTTTCTTT
>TRBJ2-3|TRBD2|TRBV10-3
CAINPTGLAGGTLGADTQYF
TGTGCCATCAACCCAACGGGACTAGCGGGGGGGACCTTGGGCGCAGATACGCAGTATTTT
>TRBJ2-5|TRBD2|TRBV6-5
CASSYSFGGGVETQYF
TGTGCCAGCAGTTACTCCTTCGGCGGGGGTGTCGAGACCCAGTACTTC
>TRBJ1-2|TRBD1|TRBV5-1
CASSLAWTGWDYGYTF
TGCGCCAGCAGCTTGGCCTGGACAGGGTGGGACTATGGCTACACCTTC
>TRBJ1-5|-|TRBV6-6
CASGQNSNQPQHF
TGTGCCAGCGGCCAGAACAGCAATCAGCCCCAGCATTTT
>TRBJ2-2|TRBD2|TRBV11-3
CASSFESGSFGELFF
TGTGCCAGCAGCTTTGAAAGCGGGAGCTTTGGGGAGCTGTTTTTT
>TRBJ1-2|-|TRBV4-3
CASSQDTRNYGYTF
TGCGCCAGCAGCCAAGATACGAGAAACTATGGCTACACCTTC
>TRBJ1-1|-|TRBV6-6
CASSFRQVEAFF
TGTGCCAGCAGTTTCCGACAGGTCGAAGCTTTCTTT
>TRBJ1-4|-|TRBV6-5
CASSYRTMDEKLFF
TGTGCCAGCAGTTACCGGACAATGGATGAAAAACTGTTTTTT
>TRBJ1-5|TRBD1|TRBV6-1
CASRGQDDSNQPQHF
TGTGCCAGCAGGGGACAGGACGATAGCAATCAGCCCCAGCATTTT
>TRBJ2-1|TRBD2|TRBV9
CASSDSGGYNEQFF
TGTGCCAGCAGCGACTCGGGAGGGTACAATGAGCAGTTCTTC
>TRBJ2-7|-|TRBV27
CASNPTTGPYEQYF
TGTGCCAGCAACCCAACGACAGGACCCTACGAGCAGTACTTC
>TRBJ2-7|TRBD2|TRBV7-2
CASSLAVGTSGYEQYF
TGTGCCAGCAGCTTAGCGGTCGGGACTAGCGGGTACGAGCAGTACTTC
>TRBJ1-5|-|TRBV27
CASSLLGGDQPQHF
TGTGCCAGCAGTTTGTTAGGAGGGGATCAGCCCCAGCATTTT
>TRBJ2-5|TRBD2|TRBV7-9
CASSPAGGGNFQETQYF
TGTGCCAGCAGCCCGGCGGGGGGAGGTAATTTCCAAGAGACCCAGTACTTC
>TRBJ2-5|-|TRBV1
CTSSQEFQREGLETQYF
TGCACCAGCAGCCAAGAATTCCAGCGGGAGGGCCTGGAGACCCAGTACTTC
>TRBJ1-1|TRBD1|TRBV5-1
CASSWGGQEGVNTEAFF
TGCGCCAGCAGCTGGGGAGGACAGGAAGGAGTGAACACTGAAGCTTTCTTT
>TRBJ1-5|-|TRBV30
CAWSRRGQPQHF
TGTGCCTGGAGTCGTAGGGGGCAGCCCCAGCATTTT
>TRBJ1-2|-|TRBV2
CASTSWGDRGYTF
TGTGCCAGCACGAGCTGGGGGGATCGGGGCTACACCTTC
>TRBJ2-3|TRBD2|TRBV9
CASSVEGGGARDTQYF
TGTGCCAGCAGCGTAGAGGGCGGGGGGGCGAGAGATACGCAGTATTTT
>TRBJ2-7|TRBD2|TRBV5-1
CASSLVAGGSYEQYF
TGCGCCAGCAGCTTGGTAGCGGGAGGTAGTTACGAGCAGTACTTC
>TRBJ2-2|TRBD2|TRBV11-3
CASSRSGAGGTGELFF
TGTGCCAGCAGCCGGTCCGGGGCCGGGGGGACCGGGGAGCTGTTTTTT
>TRBJ2-5|-|TRBV11-3
CASSLTGYQETQYF
TGTGCCAGCAGCTTAACAGGCTACCAAGAGACCCAGTACTTC
>TRBJ1-4|-|TRBV5-1
CASSPQYRAGEKLFF
TGCGCCAGCAGCCCTCAATACAGGGCCGGCGAAAAACTGTTTTTT
>TRBJ2-7|TRBD1|TRBV6-1
CASRGTGLYEQYF
TGTGCCAGCAGGGGGACAGGGCTCTACGAGCAGTACTTC
>TRBJ1-1|-|TRBV11-2
CASSFPGSTEAFF
TGTGCCAGCAGCTTTCCGGGTTCCACTGAAGCTTTCTTT